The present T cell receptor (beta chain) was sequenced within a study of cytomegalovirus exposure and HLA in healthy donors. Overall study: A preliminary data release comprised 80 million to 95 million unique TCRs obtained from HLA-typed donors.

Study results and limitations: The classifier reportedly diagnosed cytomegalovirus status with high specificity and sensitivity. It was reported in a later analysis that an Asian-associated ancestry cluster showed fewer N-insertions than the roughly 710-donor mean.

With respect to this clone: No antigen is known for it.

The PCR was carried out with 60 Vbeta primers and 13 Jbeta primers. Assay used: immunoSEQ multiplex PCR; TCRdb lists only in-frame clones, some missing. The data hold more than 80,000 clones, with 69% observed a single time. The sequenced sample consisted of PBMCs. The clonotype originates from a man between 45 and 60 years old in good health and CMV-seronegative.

CDR3 sequence: CASSPQGTGELFF. DNA for the CDR3: TGTGCCAGCTCACCTCAGGGAACCGGGGAGCTGTTTTTT. The V and J genes are TRBV18 and TRBJ2-2, with D perhaps TRBD1 (5 bases). Germline CDR1 KGHSH, CDR2 LQKENI. Trimming took off 3 bases at V and 5 bases at J, with 7 bases between the two ends. This CDR3 is built from 13 residues. Full variable domain (rest looked up from reference TRBV18 and TRBJ2-2): NAGVMQNPRHLVRRRGQEARLRCSPMKGHSHVYWYRQLPEEGLKFMVYLQKENIIDESGMPKERFSAEFPKEGPSILRIQQVVRGDSAAYFCASSPQGTGELFFGEGSRLTVL.